This T cell receptor beta chain was found in a study of blood T cell repertoires in COVID-19. Study processing details: Estimates of nucleated cell counts were drawn from the amplification of reference gene primers. Sequenced by immunoSEQ multiplex PCR; TCRdb stores in-frame clones only, minus some. V and J calls and clone size are as listed in that table; D and trimming were resolved from the DNA. The data show over 150,000 clones, 90% to 95% seen once. CDR1 LGHDT and CDR2 YNNKEL come from the germline V gene (reference sequence). CDR3 size: 16 residues. The V end was cut by 1 base, the J end by 2 bases, with 14 bases between.

Sequences were obtained from peripheral blood. This chain uses TRBV3-1 (or the pseudogene TRBV3-2) with TRBJ2-5, with D perhaps TRBD1 (6 bases). The sequence was obtained from a man under 40 with COVID-19, enrolled during active disease. The CDR3 DNA is TGTGCCAGCAGCCAAGGGGACACCTATCTTCAAGAGACCCAGTACTTC. Residues: CASSQGDTYLQETQYF.